This note documents a single T cell receptor (beta chain) sequence. Its antigen is still unknown. Clones were read by immunoSEQ multiplex PCR, and TCRdb kept only the in-frame ones, dropping some. This sample has 30,000 to 40,000 clones, with more than 75% found just once. CDR1 SGHVS and CDR2 FNYEAQ come from the germline V gene. Trimming took 5 bases from V and 7 from J; bases not matched to a gene: 7. CDR3 size: 15 residues. The data originate from a study of neoadjuvant anti-PD-1 for oral cavity cancer. Overall study findings and caveats: Higher pretreatment blood Treg/Th17 ratios correlated with higher pretreatment blood and lower post-treatment tumor TCRbeta clonality.

V is TRBV7-6 and J is TRBJ1-6; TRBD1 matches 8 bases. The receptor was derived from a person between 35 and 79 years old with oral cavity squamous cell carcinoma. Sequences were derived from PBMCs, sampled before nivolumab (anti-PD-1) treatment. In nucleotides, the CDR3 is TGTGCCAGCAGCCGCCAGACAGGGGAGAATTCACCCCTCCACTTT. Translation gives CASSRQTGENSPLHF.